The rows below give T cell receptor beta chains drawn from one sample of a study of post-analysis software for immune sequencing data. One entry per CDR3 protein results from TCRdb running MiXCR on the PCR reads. Of under 900,000 distinct CDR3 sequences detected, roughly 58% appear once; the ten largest clones hold approximately 4.2%. The material sequenced was blood. These receptors were collected from a girl under 18 with multiple sclerosis. Both conserved end residues are part of each CDR3. A D gene is named only where the DNA matches it firmly. Size values are once, few and many counts, or a class for expanded clones, and some rows have none.

CDR3aa	CDR3nt	v_gene	abundance	j_gene	d_gene
CASSSTRGEFF	TGTGCCAGCAGTTCTACTAGAGGGGAGTTCTTC	TRBV28	NA	TRBJ2-1	NA
CSAQAGGSETQYF	TGCAGTGCTCAAGCGGGGGGGTCGGAGACCCAGTACTTC	TRBV20-1	NA	TRBJ2-5	TRBD2
CASSLVSGSGRDTQYF	TGTGCCAGCAGCTTAGTCTCGGGATCCGGGAGGGATACGCAGTATTTT	TRBV7-2	NA	TRBJ2-3	TRBD2
CASSLRGQREQFF	TGTGCCAGCAGCTTACGGGGGCAAAGGGAGCAGTTCTTC	TRBV7-2	NA	TRBJ2-1	NA
CASRQSGVSNEQFF	TGTGCCAGCAGACAATCAGGGGTCTCCAATGAGCAGTTCTTC	TRBV12-3/TRBV12-4	few	TRBJ2-1	NA
CSAQRQGAQYF	TGCAGTGCCCAGAGACAGGGAGCGCAGTATTTT	TRBV20-1	NA	TRBJ2-3	TRBD1
CASRATSYGYTF	TGTGCCAGCAGGGCGACAAGTTATGGCTACACCTTC	TRBV27	NA	TRBJ1-2	NA
CASSLVGLYNEQYF	TGTGCCAGCAGCTTAGTAGGCCTGTACAATGAGCAGTACTTC	TRBV7-9	once	TRBJ2-7	NA
CASSRRHYGYTF	TGTGCCAGCAGCCGTCGACACTATGGCTACACCTTC	TRBV14	NA	TRBJ1-2	NA
CAISEWFWRRLPEQFF	TGTGCCATCAGTGAGTGGTTCTGGCGACGGCTCCCTGAGCAGTTCTTC	TRBV10-3	few	TRBJ2-1	NA
CASSRDRTTTNEKLFF	TGCGCCAGCAGCAGGGACAGGACCACGACTAATGAAAAACTGTTTTTT	TRBV5-1	NA	TRBJ1-4	TRBD1
CACRGQGLPYEQYF	TGTGCCTGCCGGGGGCAGGGCCTTCCCTACGAGCAGTACTTC	TRBV2	NA	TRBJ2-7	NA
CASSLVGAGKQYF	TGTGCCAGCAGTTTAGTCGGGGCAGGCAAGCAGTACTTC	TRBV12-3/TRBV12-4	NA	TRBJ2-7	NA
CASSSTSGSPYEQYF	TGTGCCAGCAGCTCCACTAGCGGATCCCCCTACGAGCAGTACTTC	TRBV7-9	NA	TRBJ2-7	TRBD2
CASSLDGGRGEQYF	TGTGCCAGCAGCTTAGATGGCGGGCGGGGCGAGCAGTACTTC	TRBV7-2	NA	TRBJ2-7	NA
CSARDGQGGETQYF	TGCAGTGCTAGAGATGGGCAGGGTGGCGAGACCCAGTACTTC	TRBV20-1	few	TRBJ2-5	NA
CASSLRRSSNSGANVLTF	TGTGCCAGCAGCTTAAGACGGTCGAGCAACTCTGGGGCCAACGTCCTGACTTTC	TRBV7-3	NA	TRBJ2-6	NA
CASSEAEGSYNEQFF	TGTGCCAGCAGTGAAGCTGAAGGCTCTTACAATGAGCAGTTCTTC	TRBV2	NA	TRBJ2-1	NA
CAWKSRRGNTEAFF	TGTGCCTGGAAGTCTAGACGGGGGAACACTGAAGCTTTCTTT	TRBV30	NA	TRBJ1-1	NA
CASSGGQIGNQPQHF	TGTGCCAGCAGTGGGGGACAGATCGGCAATCAGCCCCAGCATTTT	TRBV28	NA	TRBJ1-5	TRBD1
CASSEAHETQYF	TGTGCCAGCAGTGAAGCCCATGAGACCCAGTACTTC	TRBV6-1	few	TRBJ2-5	NA
CASSLRVSSAGELFF	TGTGCCAGCAGCCTCCGGGTCTCGAGCGCCGGGGAGCTGTTTTTT	TRBV7-2	NA	TRBJ2-2	NA
CASSGPGQGFYGYTF	TGTGCCAGCAGTGGCCCGGGACAGGGTTTCTATGGCTACACCTTC	TRBV6-5	NA	TRBJ1-2	TRBD1
CSAGPQVPTDTQYF	TGCAGTGCTGGTCCACAGGTACCGACGGATACGCAGTATTTT	TRBV20-1	NA	TRBJ2-3	NA
CASSPRGQERGTQYF	TGCGCCAGCAGCCCAAGGGGACAGGAACGAGGGACCCAGTACTTC	TRBV5-1	NA	TRBJ2-5	TRBD1
CSARDPTSGEYNEQFF	TGCAGTGCTAGAGATCCCACTAGCGGGGAATACAATGAGCAGTTCTTC	TRBV20-1	many	TRBJ2-1	TRBD2
CASSQDGQRASYEQYF	TGCGCCAGCAGCCAAGATGGGCAGAGAGCCTCCTACGAGCAGTACTTC	TRBV4-1	few	TRBJ2-7	NA
CSARDVREGGETQYF	TGCAGTGCTAGAGATGTAAGGGAAGGGGGAGAGACCCAGTACTTC	TRBV20-1	NA	TRBJ2-5	NA
CASSQGQGMVSGANVLTF	TGTGCCAGCAGCCAAGGACAGGGTATGGTTTCTGGGGCCAACGTCCTGACTTTC	TRBV7-2	NA	TRBJ2-6	TRBD1
CAISEDPLARSYNEQFF	TGTGCCATCAGTGAGGATCCTCTAGCGCGATCCTACAATGAGCAGTTCTTC	TRBV10-3	NA	TRBJ2-1	NA
CSARSRDSRETQYF	TGCAGTGCTAGATCTCGGGACAGCCGCGAGACCCAGTACTTC	TRBV20-1	NA	TRBJ2-5	TRBD1
CATSPGLAGAGDTQYF	TGTGCCACCAGTCCGGGACTAGCGGGAGCAGGGGATACGCAGTATTTT	TRBV24-1	NA	TRBJ2-3	TRBD2
CASSLVSGAENGYTF	TGTGCCAGCAGCTTAGTCTCGGGGGCGGAGAATGGCTACACCTTC	TRBV7-2	NA	TRBJ1-2	NA
CASSTIPGLTNEKLFF	TGTGCCAGCAGCACTATTCCGGGATTAACTAATGAAAAACTGTTTTTT	TRBV7-9	NA	TRBJ1-4	NA
CASSWMAGGYGYTF	TGCGCCAGCAGCTGGATGGCAGGGGGGTATGGCTACACCTTC	TRBV5-1	NA	TRBJ1-2	TRBD1
CASSGFTDTQYF	TGTGCCAGCTCGGGCTTTACAGATACGCAGTATTTT	TRBV6-5	few	TRBJ2-3	NA
CASSLWTGYEQFF	TGCGCCAGCAGCCTGTGGACAGGGTATGAGCAGTTCTTC	TRBV5-1	few	TRBJ2-1	TRBD1
CASSERRSHTDTQYF	TGTGCCAGCAGTGAAAGAAGGTCCCACACAGATACGCAGTATTTT	TRBV25-1	NA	TRBJ2-3	NA
CAISETATNTEAFF	TGTGCCATCAGTGAGACAGCCACGAACACTGAAGCTTTCTTT	TRBV10-3	NA	TRBJ1-1	NA
CASSTLREGPYNEQFF	TGTGCCAGCAGTACCTTACGGGAGGGCCCCTACAATGAGCAGTTCTTC	TRBV6-2/TRBV6-3	NA	TRBJ2-1	TRBD2
CSARTGFWGEQFF	TGCAGTGCTAGAACAGGTTTCTGGGGCGAGCAGTTCTTC	TRBV20-1	NA	TRBJ2-1	NA
CASTWQGPSKFSYNSPLHF	TGTGCCAGCACGTGGCAGGGGCCCTCCAAATTCTCCTATAATTCACCCCTCCACTTT	TRBV2	NA	TRBJ1-6	NA
CASSLSRGDTEAFF	TGCGCCAGCAGCTTGAGCAGGGGGGATACTGAAGCTTTCTTT	TRBV5-1	few	TRBJ1-1	TRBD1
CASSYSSADTQYF	TGTGCCAGCAGTTACTCGTCGGCTGATACGCAGTATTTT	TRBV6-5	NA	TRBJ2-3	NA
CASSSMGQYNSPLHF	TGTGCCAGCAGCTCAATGGGACAGTATAATTCACCCCTCCACTTT	TRBV7-6	NA	TRBJ1-6	TRBD1
CASSNRGAWFF	TGTGCCAGCAGCAACCGGGGGGCGTGGTTCTTC	TRBV12-3/TRBV12-4	NA	TRBJ2-1	NA
CASSQRTSPHEQFF	TGTGCCAGCAGTCAACGGACTAGCCCCCATGAGCAGTTCTTC	TRBV6-5	NA	TRBJ2-1	TRBD2
CSARDSFTGSDYEQYF	TGCAGTGCTAGAGATAGTTTCACGGGATCGGACTACGAGCAGTACTTC	TRBV20-1	NA	TRBJ2-7	NA
CASSVSRPGTNVLTF	TGTGCCAGCAGTGTCTCCCGTCCTGGGACCAACGTCCTGACTTTC	TRBV2	NA	TRBJ2-6	NA